This entry describes one T cell receptor (beta chain). This entry belongs to a study of blood T cell repertoires in COVID-19. Study information: T cells, B-cell-depleted T cells, or PBMCs provided the cDNA or gDNA that served as material.

Measured with immunoSEQ multiplex PCR; TCRdb has only the in-frame clones, and not every one. The data contain roughly 320,000 clones, around nine tenths of them singletons. In germline, CDR1 is MNHNS, CDR2 SASEGT. V lost 3 bases and J lost 5; bases outside the gene matches: 6. The CDR3 contains 14 residues. This chain links TRBV6-1 with TRBJ2-5; 7 positions agree with TRBD2. Sequencing was performed on peripheral blood. The source is a woman aged 25 to 39 with COVID-19, enrolled during active disease. DNA of the CDR3: TGTGCCAGCAGTGAGGGCGGGGGTCTGGAGACCCAGTACTTC. Protein sequence: CASSEGGGLETQYF.